These T cell receptor beta chains were read from a single sample in a study of blood T cell repertoires in COVID-19. Generated by immunoSEQ multiplex PCR, the TCRdb table keeps only in-frame clones and is missing some. Seen here are 150,000 to 200,000 clones, just under 90% observed once, and the top ten hold 0.7% to 0.9%. The sequencing input was peripheral blood. All receptors derive from a woman younger than 30 who had recovered from COVID-19. Both conserved end residues are part of each CDR3. The D gene is left open where the match is weak. Size is stated for part of the rows, as once, few or many counts, or as a class when the clone is expanded.

>NA|TRBD1|TRBJ1-4|TRBV5-1
TGCGCCAGCAGCGAACAGGGGTATGAAAAACTGTTTTTT
CASSEQGYEKLFF
>NA|TRBD1|TRBJ1-2|TRBV15
TGTGCCACCAGCCCACCTTGGGGACAGGGGGGAATTGGCTACACCTTC
CATSPPWGQGGIGYTF
>NA|TRBD1|TRBJ1-1|TRBV4-3
TGCGCCAGCAGCCAAGGACAGGGGGTGGGGAAAGCTTTCTTT
CASSQGQGVGKAFF
>NA|NA|TRBJ2-6|TRBV19
TGTGCCAGTAGTAACAGGGCTGGGGCCAACGTCCTGACTTTC
CASSNRAGANVLTF
>NA|NA|TRBJ1-2|TRBV23-1
TGCGCCAGCAGGGGGGTACTCGGACAGTCCTATGGCTACACCTTC
CASRGVLGQSYGYTF
>NA|NA|TRBJ1-2|TRBV25-1
TGTGCCAGCAGCTGGGCCCCGCCCGACAGAAACCTCTATGGCTACACCTTC
CASSWAPPDRNLYGYTF
>NA|NA|TRBJ2-3|TRBV3-1/TRBV3-2
TGTGCCAGCAGCCAAGTCGTGGCGGGCCCGAAGGCAGATACGCAGTATTTT
CASSQVVAGPKADTQYF
>NA|NA|TRBJ2-3|TRBV7-2
TGTGCCAGCAGCCTCCCCCCTCTGCCCGGTGCGCAGTATTTT
CASSLPPLPGAQYF
>once|NA|TRBJ1-4|TRBV18
TGTGCCAGCTCACCTCGGGGGTCGAATGAAAAACTGTTTTTT
CASSPRGSNEKLFF
>NA|NA|TRBJ2-2|TRBV4-3
TGCGCCAGCAGCCAAGATCGTGGGAGTATTAGCGGTTTCCCGGGGGAGCTGTTTTTT
CASSQDRGSISGFPGELFF
>NA|NA|TRBJ1-4|TRBV7-9
TGTGCCAGCAGCCGGGGGGACGGCCGTGATGAAAAACTGTTTTTT
CASSRGDGRDEKLFF
>NA|TRBD1|TRBJ2-2|TRBV5-8
TGTGCCAGCAGCCCGACAGGGTTAAGTACCGGGGAGCTGTTTTTT
CASSPTGLSTGELFF
>NA|NA|TRBJ1-4|TRBV6-2/TRBV6-3
TGTGCCAGCAGTTACCAGGGAGTGGACAGTTTTTTT
CASSYQGVDSFF
>NA|TRBD1|TRBJ2-7|TRBV3-1/TRBV3-2
TGTGCCAGCAGCCAAGGTTTTTTCATAAGGACAGGGGGCGGATCCTACGAGCAGTACTTC
CASSQGFFIRTGGGSYEQYF
>NA|TRBD1|TRBJ2-4|TRBV27
TGTGCCAGCAGTTTCCAACAGGGGAGAGGAAACATTCAGTACTTC
CASSFQQGRGNIQYF
>NA|TRBD1|TRBJ1-2|TRBV7-9
TGTGCCAGCAGCATGGGACAGAACCCTAACTATGGCTACACCTTC
CASSMGQNPNYGYTF
>NA|NA|TRBJ1-1|TRBV19
TGTGCCAGTAGCGATGAAACCAGGTCTCGTCGCGCTTTCTTT
CASSDETRSRRAFF
>NA|TRBD1|TRBJ1-1|TRBV6-5
TGTGCCAGCAGTTACACCGGGACAGGGAACACTGAAGCTTTCTTT
CASSYTGTGNTEAFF
>NA|TRBD2|TRBJ2-3|TRBV7-3
TGTGCCAGCAGCGCAGAATTAGCGGGGGGGCGAGATACGCAGTATTTT
CASSAELAGGRDTQYF
>NA|TRBD1|TRBJ2-3|TRBV15
TGTGCCACCAGCAGAGATCCACAGGGGGATACGCAGTATTTT
CATSRDPQGDTQYF
>once|NA|TRBJ1-5|TRBV10-3
TGTGCCATCAGTCCGGACTGGAATCAGCCCCAGCATTTT
CAISPDWNQPQHF
>once|NA|TRBJ2-1|TRBV4-1
TGCGCCAGCAGCCAACTACTGACAGGCAAAGATGAGCAGTTCTTC
CASSQLLTGKDEQFF
>NA|NA|TRBJ1-3|TRBV4-3
TGCGCCAGCAGCCAAGATTCTCCGGGAAGTTTGGGAAACACCATATATTTT
CASSQDSPGSLGNTIYF